Below are 2 T cell receptor beta chains sequenced from a single sample in a study of blood T cell repertoires in COVID-19. Profiling relied on immunoSEQ multiplex PCR, and the TCRdb table lists in-frame clones only, not all of them. Of fewer than 200,000 clones listed, approximately 83% are singletons. Sequenced material: peripheral blood. Source of these receptors: a human donor in a cohort sampled during active COVID-19.

This chain connects TRBV28 to TRBJ1-6, with D unresolved. The germline V gene has CDR1 MDHEN and CDR2 SYDVKM. The CDR3 runs to 16 residues. Trimming cost V 4 bases and J 3 bases, with 13 bases left between them. DNA for the CDR3: TGTGCCAGCAGTTCCGATGGCGGCTTCTATAATTCACCCCTCCACTTT. Amino acid sequence: CASSSDGGFYNSPLHF.

The J gene is TRBJ1-5, the V gene TRBV6-6, with D perhaps TRBD1 (5 bases). The CDR3 length is 15 residues. Trimming left V 4 bases short and J 0 bases short, with 10 bases between. Germline CDR1 MNHNY, CDR2 SVGAGI (reference sequence). The CDR3 loop is CASSLDIHSNQPQHF. Written as DNA, the CDR3 is TGTGCCAGCAGTTTGGACATTCATAGCAATCAGCCCCAGCATTTT.